The 23 T cell receptor beta chains reported below all come from one sample, sequenced in a study of T cell responses to AZD1222 COVID-19 vaccine. The method was immunoSEQ multiplex PCR; TCRdb's version includes in-frame clones alone and lacks a portion of them. Here the sample spans 110,000 to 150,000 clones, around 90% being singletons. The sample here was peripheral blood, taken 28 days after the second AZD1222 dose. These receptors all come from an adult who received the AZD1222 COVID-19 vaccine.

J is TRBJ2-7 and V is TRBV28; 8 nucleotides align to TRBD2. Looked up from germline, CDR1 is MDHEN and CDR2 is SYDVKM. Trimming at V came to 3 bases and at J to 9 bases, leaving 7 bases not matched to a gene. This CDR3 region has 13 residues. CDR3 sequence reads: CASSLRAGVLQYF. In nucleotides, the CDR3 is TGTGCCAGCAGTTTGAGAGCGGGAGTTTTGCAGTACTTC. The variable domain in full, completed from reference TRBV28 and TRBJ2-7, reads DVKVTQSSRYLVKRTGEKVFLECVQDMDHENMFWYRQDPGLGLRLIYFSYDVKMKEKGDIPEGYSVSREKKERFSLILESASTNQTSMYLCASSLRAGVLQYFGPGTRLTVT.

V is TRBV2 and J is TRBJ2-2; perhaps TRBD2 as D (6 bases). The CDR3 is 14 amino acids. V lost 7 bases, J lost 3 bases, and 12 bases lay in between. Germline V gene lookup returns CDR1 SNHLY and CDR2 FYNNEI. The CDR3, as DNA: TGTGCCAGCAATGGAGGGTATGACACCGGGGAGCTGTTTTTT. Its translation is CASNGGYDTGELFF.

The chain uses TRBV20-1 and TRBJ2-2; D is unresolved. Trimming pared 3 bases from V and 2 bases from J, leaving 13 bases between. The CDR3 consists of 15 residues. Germline V lookup: CDR1 DFQATT, CDR2 SNEGSKA (reference sequence). CDR3 in amino acids: CSASYGATNTGELFF. CDR3 DNA sequence: TGCAGTGCTAGTTATGGAGCGACCAACACCGGGGAGCTGTTTTTT.

This clone was counted only a few times. This chain uses TRBV5-1 with TRBJ2-7; a weak D match, TRBD1 (6 bases). Germline assignment: CDR1 SGHRS and CDR2 YFSETQ. The CDR3 consists of 14 residues. V lost 3 bases and J 0 bases, leaving 10 bases between the germline ends. DNA for the CDR3: TGCGCCAGCAGCTCAGGACAGTACTCCTACGAGCAGTACTTC. Residues: CASSSGQYSYEQYF. Complete variable domain (other parts from reference TRBV5-1 and TRBJ2-7): KAGVTQTPRYLIKTRGQQVTLSCSPISGHRSVSWYQQTPGQGLQFLFEYFSETQRNKGNFPGRFSGRQFSNSRSEMNVSTLELGDSALYLCASSSGQYSYEQYFGPGTRLTVT.

This chain uses TRBV6-1 with TRBJ2-7; 7 bases are shared with TRBD2. CDR1 MNHNS and CDR2 SASEGT come from the germline V gene. The CDR3 covers 15 residues. Trimming at V came to 3 bases and at J to 6 bases, leaving 11 bases not matched to a gene. DNA of the CDR3: TGTGCCAGCAGTGATCGTCCTCTAACGGGGGGCGAGCAGTACTTC. The encoded protein is CASSDRPLTGGEQYF.

This chain connects TRBV2 to TRBJ1-5; maybe TRBD1 (5 bases). V lost 8 bases to trimming and J lost 6 bases, with 11 bases between them. From germline, CDR1 is SNHLY and CDR2 FYNNEI. The CDR3 consists of 12 residues. CDR3 loop: CASEGGGQPQHF. DNA for the CDR3: TGTGCCAGCGAGGGTGGGGGTCAGCCCCAGCATTTT.

V is TRBV4-3 and J is TRBJ2-7, with 7 positions matching TRBD2. Trimming at V came to 1 base and at J to 0 bases, leaving 12 bases not matched to a gene. This CDR3 is 18 amino acids long. The germline CDR1 and CDR2 sequences are LGHNA and YSLEER. CDR3 region: CASSQAKVAGSLSYEQYF. Written as DNA, the CDR3 is TGCGCCAGCAGCCAAGCTAAGGTAGCGGGTTCGCTCTCCTACGAGCAGTACTTC.

Turning to this clone: Other nucleotide sequences in the sample specify the same CDR3. The chain has TRBV12-3 or TRBV12-4 and TRBJ1-6, with TRBD1 as a possible D gene (5 bases). This CDR3 comprises 12 residues. V was pared by 8 bases and J by 5 bases, with 7 bases between. The CDR3 sequence is CASQGDNSPLHF. Written as DNA, the CDR3 is TGTGCCAGCCAAGGGGATAATTCACCCCTCCACTTT.

The CDR3 reads CATHDMSRFGESRGPGYTF. The CDR3 DNA sequence: TGTGCCACCCATGATATGTCTCGGTTCGGCGAGTCGAGGGGGCCCGGCTACACCTTC. V gene TRBV28 combines with J gene TRBJ1-2, with TRBD1 identical over 7 bases. Germline trimming cut 10 bases from V and 8 bases from J; bases unmatched to any gene: 31. The CDR3 contains 19 residues. Germline V gene data show CDR1 as MDHEN and CDR2 as SYDVKM.

The rearrangement joins TRBV11-3 to TRBJ2-1; D may correspond to TRBD1 or TRBD2 (6 bases each). The V and J ends lost 1 base and 3 bases respectively, with 13 bases between them. This CDR3 has 16 residues. Germline CDR1 reads SGHNT; CDR2 reads YENEEA. CDR3 DNA: TGTGCCAGCAGCTTAGGGGGAGAGGGGGGCTACAATGAGCAGTTCTTC. Residues: CASSLGGEGGYNEQFF.

The V gene is TRBV6-5, the J gene TRBJ1-5; no clear D. Germline lookup yields CDR1 MNHEY and CDR2 SVGAGI. Trimming stripped 6 bases from V and 9 bases from J, with 12 bases between. This CDR3 is built from 12 residues. In DNA, the CDR3 is TGTGCCAGCAGCGACCTGAAGGGGCCCCAGCATTTT. It is translated as CASSDLKGPQHF.

The rearrangement joins TRBV3-1 (or the pseudogene TRBV3-2) to TRBJ1-1; D gene uncertain. This CDR3 contains 14 residues. In germline, CDR1 is LGHDT, CDR2 YNNKEL (reference sequence). With 4 bases removed from V and 1 base from J, the gap between germline ends came to 10 bases. CDR3 in amino acids: CASSLGNTNTEAFF. The CDR3 DNA sequence: TGTGCCAGCAGCCTAGGGAACACGAACACTGAAGCTTTCTTT.

The chain employs TRBV18 and TRBJ1-1; D possibly corresponds to TRBD1 (6 bases). This CDR3 has 17 residues. Deletions cut 2 bases from V and 0 bases from J, with 16 bases between. Germline V gene data show CDR1 as KGHSH and CDR2 as LQKENI. CDR3 nucleotide sequence: TGTGCCAGCTCACCATTGTCCCCCAGGGGCCTGAACACTGAAGCTTTCTTT. Translation gives CASSPLSPRGLNTEAFF.

This chain uses TRBV28 with TRBJ2-7, with D perhaps given as TRBD1 or TRBD2 (5 bases each). This CDR3 is 15 amino acids long. In germline, CDR1 is MDHEN, CDR2 SYDVKM. V shed 6 bases and J shed 3 bases, with 18 bases lying between them. The CDR3 here is CASRRDRDGSYEQYF. For the CDR3, the DNA is TGTGCCAGCAGAAGAGACCGGGACGGTAGCTACGAGCAGTACTTC.

The V and J genes are TRBV20-1 and TRBJ2-1; 7 bases are shared with TRBD2. After removal of 7 bases from V and 9 bases from J, the junction contained 6 bases not matched to a gene. CDR1 DFQATT and CDR2 SNEGSKA come from the germline V gene (reference sequence). This CDR3 is built from 11 residues. In DNA form, the CDR3 reads TGCAGTGTCGGGGGGACGTTTGAGCAGTTCTTC. Protein: CSVGGTFEQFF.

CDR3 residues: CAWRTVGVQYF. CDR3 bases: TGTGCCTGGCGGACAGTCGGGGTGCAGTACTTC. V gene TRBV30 combines with J gene TRBJ2-7, with D possibly TRBD1 on 6 matching bases. Between the trimmed V and J ends, which lost 5 bases and 9 bases, there was a span of 14 bases. Germline V gene lookup returns CDR1 GTSNPN and CDR2 SVGIG (reference sequence). The CDR3 runs 11 residues.

The gene calls are TRBV5-1 and TRBJ1-2; D is perhaps TRBD1 (5 bases). Trimming removed 3 bases at V and 4 bases at J, with 13 bases between. The CDR3 is made up of 14 amino acids. CDR1 is SGHRS and CDR2 is YFSETQ in the germline V gene. CDR3 bases: TGCGCCAGCAGCTGGGACTTGGGTGGCTATGGCTACACCTTC. Protein: CASSWDLGGYGYTF.

The chain carries TRBV11-3 and TRBJ2-6; TRBD1 is a possible D gene (6 bases). Germline V lookup: CDR1 SGHNT, CDR2 YENEEA. There are 18 residues in the CDR3. V lost 4 bases and J 0 bases, leaving 16 bases between the germline ends. The CDR3 DNA is TGTGCCAGCAGCTCTTCCGGGACAAGCTTCTCTGGGGCCAACGTCCTGACTTTC. This translates into CASSSSGTSFSGANVLTF.

As DNA, the CDR3 is TGCGCCAGCAGTCAAGGGACAGGGGGCAGTAATTCACCCCTCCACTTT. Translated: CASSQGTGGSNSPLHF. The chain carries TRBV23-1 and TRBJ1-6; TRBD1 aligns across 12 bases. TRBV23-1 is designated an ORF whose function remains uncertain. The CDR3 is 16 residues long. J gave up 6 bases and V 2 bases, and 2 bases lay outside the gene matches.

The chain combines TRBV28 with TRBJ1-1, with D possibly matching TRBD1 (5 bases). The V gene's germline CDR1 is MDHEN and CDR2 SYDVKM. This CDR3 comprises 12 residues. V was shortened by 4 bases and J by 6 bases, with 9 bases between the two germline ends. In nucleotides, the CDR3 is TGTGCCAGCAGTTCCGGGACTTCTGAAGCTTTCTTT. Translating gives CASSSGTSEAFF.

This clone was recorded only once. V and J are TRBV12-3 or TRBV12-4 and TRBJ2-1; tentatively, D is TRBD2 (5 bases). This CDR3 contains 13 residues. V was pared by 5 bases and J by 10 bases, with 15 bases between. CDR3 coding DNA: TGTGCCAGCAGTCCTGCGGGCTGGGAGGAGCAGTTCTTC. It is translated as CASSPAGWEEQFF.

The chain combines TRBV28 with TRBJ1-5, with 7 bases identical to TRBD1. J gave up 2 bases and V 8 bases, and 0 bases lay outside the gene matches. This CDR3 comprises 12 residues. The germline CDR1 and CDR2 sequences are MDHEN and SYDVKM. As DNA, the CDR3 is TGTGCCAGCGGACAGGGCAATCAGCCCCAGCATTTT. Its translation is CASGQGNQPQHF.

The chain links TRBV4-1 to TRBJ1-2; D remains unclear. V lost 3 bases and J lost 9, with 17 bases in between. The CDR3 consists of 14 residues. The germline V gene encodes CDR1 MGHRA and CDR2 YSYEKL. The DNA of the CDR3 is TGCGCCAGCAGCCACCCAAAGGGCCCGCAAAGCTACACCTTC. Protein product: CASSHPKGPQSYTF.